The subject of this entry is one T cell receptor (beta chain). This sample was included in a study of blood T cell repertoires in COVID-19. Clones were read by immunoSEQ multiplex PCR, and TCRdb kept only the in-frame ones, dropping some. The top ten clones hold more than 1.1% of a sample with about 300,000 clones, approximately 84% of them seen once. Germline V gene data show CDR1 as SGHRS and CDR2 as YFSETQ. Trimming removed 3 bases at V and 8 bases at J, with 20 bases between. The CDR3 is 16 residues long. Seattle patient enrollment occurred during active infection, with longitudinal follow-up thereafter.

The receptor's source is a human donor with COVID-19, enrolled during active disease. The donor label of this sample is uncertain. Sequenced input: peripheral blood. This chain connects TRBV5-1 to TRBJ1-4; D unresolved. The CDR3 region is CASSSVDRTGGEKLFF. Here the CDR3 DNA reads TGCGCCAGCAGCTCTGTCGATCGGACGGGAGGAGAAAAACTGTTTTTT.